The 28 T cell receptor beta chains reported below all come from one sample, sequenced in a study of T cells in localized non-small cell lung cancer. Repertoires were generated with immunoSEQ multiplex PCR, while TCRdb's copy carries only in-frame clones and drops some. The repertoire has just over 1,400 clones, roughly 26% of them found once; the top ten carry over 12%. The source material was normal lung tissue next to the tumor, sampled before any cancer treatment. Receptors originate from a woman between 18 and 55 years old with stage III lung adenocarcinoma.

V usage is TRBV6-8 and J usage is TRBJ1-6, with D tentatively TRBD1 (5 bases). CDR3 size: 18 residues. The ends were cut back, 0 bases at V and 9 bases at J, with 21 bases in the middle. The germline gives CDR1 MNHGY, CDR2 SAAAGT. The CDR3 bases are TGTGCCAGCAGTTACTCTCGATGGTTGGGTCAGGGAAGTTCACCCCTCCACTTT. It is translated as CASSYSRWLGQGSSPLHF.

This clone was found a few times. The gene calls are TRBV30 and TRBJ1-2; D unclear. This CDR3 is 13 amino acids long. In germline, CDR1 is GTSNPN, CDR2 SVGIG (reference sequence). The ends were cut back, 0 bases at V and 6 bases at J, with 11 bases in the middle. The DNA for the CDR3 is TGTGCCTGGAGTGTAAAAGGGAGTCATGGCTACACCTTC. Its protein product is CAWSVKGSHGYTF.

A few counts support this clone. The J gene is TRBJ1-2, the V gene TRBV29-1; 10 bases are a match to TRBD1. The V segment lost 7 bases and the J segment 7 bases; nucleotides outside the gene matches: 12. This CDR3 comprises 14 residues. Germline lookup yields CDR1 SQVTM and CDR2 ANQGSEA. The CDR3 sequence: CSALGGGQGFGYTF. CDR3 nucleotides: TGCAGCGCCTTAGGTGGGGGACAGGGGTTTGGCTACACCTTC.

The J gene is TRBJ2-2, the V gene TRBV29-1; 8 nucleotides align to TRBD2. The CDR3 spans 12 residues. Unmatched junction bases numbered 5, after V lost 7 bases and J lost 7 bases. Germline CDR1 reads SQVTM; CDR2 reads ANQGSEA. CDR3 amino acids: CSAGGAHGELFF. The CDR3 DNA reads TGCAGCGCCGGGGGGGCCCACGGGGAGCTGTTTTTT.

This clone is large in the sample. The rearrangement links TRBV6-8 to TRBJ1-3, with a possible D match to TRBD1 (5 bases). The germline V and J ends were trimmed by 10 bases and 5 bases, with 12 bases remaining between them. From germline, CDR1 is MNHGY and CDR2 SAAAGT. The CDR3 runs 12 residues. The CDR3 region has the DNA TGTGCCATAGGGGTATCGAGAAACACCATATATTTT. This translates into CAIGVSRNTIYF.

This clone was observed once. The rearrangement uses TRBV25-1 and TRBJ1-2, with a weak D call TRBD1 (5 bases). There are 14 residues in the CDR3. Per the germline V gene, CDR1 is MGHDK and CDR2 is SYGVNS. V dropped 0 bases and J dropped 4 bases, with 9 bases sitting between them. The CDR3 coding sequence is TGTGCCAGCAGTGAATATGACAGACCCTATGGCTACACCTTC. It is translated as CASSEYDRPYGYTF.

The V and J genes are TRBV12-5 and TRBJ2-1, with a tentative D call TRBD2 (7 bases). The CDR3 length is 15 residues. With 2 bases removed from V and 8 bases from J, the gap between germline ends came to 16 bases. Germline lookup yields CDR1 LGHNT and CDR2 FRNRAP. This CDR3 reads CASGLPTGSGDEQFF. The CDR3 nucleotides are TGTGCTAGTGGTTTGCCCACAGGGAGCGGGGATGAGCAGTTCTTC. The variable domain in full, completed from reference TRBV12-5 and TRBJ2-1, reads DARVTQTPRHKVTEMGQEVTMRCQPILGHNTVFWYRQTMMQGLELLAYFRNRAPLDDSGMPKDRFSAEMPDATLATLKIQPSEPRDSAVYFCASGLPTGSGDEQFFGPGTRLTVL.

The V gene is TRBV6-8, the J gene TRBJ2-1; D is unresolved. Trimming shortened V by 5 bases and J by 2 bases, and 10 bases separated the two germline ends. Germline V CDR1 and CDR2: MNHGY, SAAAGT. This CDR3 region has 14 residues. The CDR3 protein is CASSDLGTYNEQFF. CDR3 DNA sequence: TGTGCCAGCAGTGACTTAGGCACCTACAATGAGCAGTTCTTC.

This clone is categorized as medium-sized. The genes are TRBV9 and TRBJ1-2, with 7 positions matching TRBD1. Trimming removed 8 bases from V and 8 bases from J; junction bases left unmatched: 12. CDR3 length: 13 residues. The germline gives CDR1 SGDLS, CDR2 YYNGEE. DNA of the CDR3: TGTGCCAGACGATTAAGGGACAGCACGGGCTACACCTTC. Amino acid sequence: CARRLRDSTGYTF.

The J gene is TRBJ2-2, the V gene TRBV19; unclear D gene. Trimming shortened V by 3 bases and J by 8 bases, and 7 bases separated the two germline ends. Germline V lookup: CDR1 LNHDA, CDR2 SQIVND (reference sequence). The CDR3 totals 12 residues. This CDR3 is CASSIGVGELFF. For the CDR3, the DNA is TGTGCCAGTAGTATCGGCGTAGGGGAGCTGTTTTTT.

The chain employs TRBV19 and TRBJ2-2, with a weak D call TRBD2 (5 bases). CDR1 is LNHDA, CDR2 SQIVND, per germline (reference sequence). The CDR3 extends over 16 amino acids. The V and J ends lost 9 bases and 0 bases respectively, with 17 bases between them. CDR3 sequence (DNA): TGTGCCAGCTACCCCACGGGGTCTTCGAACACCGGGGAGCTGTTTTTT. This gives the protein CASYPTGSSNTGELFF.

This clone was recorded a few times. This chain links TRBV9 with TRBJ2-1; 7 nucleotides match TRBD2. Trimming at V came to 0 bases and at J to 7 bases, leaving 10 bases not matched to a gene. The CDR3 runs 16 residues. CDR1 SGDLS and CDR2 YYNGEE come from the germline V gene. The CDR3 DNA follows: TGTGCCAGCAGCGTAGACTCCGGGGGGACGGGGAATGAGCAGTTCTTC. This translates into CASSVDSGGTGNEQFF. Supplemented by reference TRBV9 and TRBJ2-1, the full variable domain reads DSGVTQTPKHLITATGQRVTLRCSPRSGDLSVYWYQQSLDQGLQFLIQYYNGEERAKGNILERFSAQQFPDLHSELNLSSLELGDSALYFCASSVDSGGTGNEQFFGPGTRLTVL.

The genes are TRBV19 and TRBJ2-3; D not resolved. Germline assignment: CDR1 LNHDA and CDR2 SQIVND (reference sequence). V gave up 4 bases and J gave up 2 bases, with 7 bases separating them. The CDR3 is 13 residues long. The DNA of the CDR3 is TGTGCCAGTAGTAAGCAGATCACAGATACGCAGTATTTT. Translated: CASSKQITDTQYF. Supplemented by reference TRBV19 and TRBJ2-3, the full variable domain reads DGGITQSPKYLFRKEGQNVTLSCEQNLNHDAMYWYRQDPGQGLRLIYYSQIVNDFQKGDIAEGYSVSREKKESFPLTVTSAQKNPTAFYLCASSKQITDTQYFGPGTRLTVL.

CDR3 residues: CSVEGGVSTEAFF. The DNA for the CDR3 is TGCAGCGTTGAAGGCGGGGTAAGCACTGAAGCTTTCTTT. This chain connects TRBV29-1 to TRBJ1-1, with D unclear. The CDR3 totals 13 residues. Germline V CDR1 and CDR2: SQVTM, ANQGSEA. Trimming took off 1 base at V and 4 bases at J, with 10 bases between the two ends.

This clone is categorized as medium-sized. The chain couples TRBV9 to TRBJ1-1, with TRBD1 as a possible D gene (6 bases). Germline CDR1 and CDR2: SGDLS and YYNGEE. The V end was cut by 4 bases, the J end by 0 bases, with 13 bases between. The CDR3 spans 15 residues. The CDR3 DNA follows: TGTGCCAGCAGCACACGACAGGAGGTGAACACTGAAGCTTTCTTT. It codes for CASSTRQEVNTEAFF.

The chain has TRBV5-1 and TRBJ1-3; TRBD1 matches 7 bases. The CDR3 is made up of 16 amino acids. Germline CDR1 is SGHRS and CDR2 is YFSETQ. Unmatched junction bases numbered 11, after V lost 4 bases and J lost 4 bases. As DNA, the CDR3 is TGCGCCAGCAGCCCCAGGACAGGCCTTCTAGGAAACACCATATATTTT. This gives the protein CASSPRTGLLGNTIYF.

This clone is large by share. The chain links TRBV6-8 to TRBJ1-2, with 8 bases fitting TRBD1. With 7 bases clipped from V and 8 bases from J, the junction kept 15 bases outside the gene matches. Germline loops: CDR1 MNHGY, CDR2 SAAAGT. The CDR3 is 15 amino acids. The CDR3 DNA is TGTGCCAGCACGAACTCGCAGGGGGCGTTAGGGGGCTACACCTTC. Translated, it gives CASTNSQGALGGYTF.

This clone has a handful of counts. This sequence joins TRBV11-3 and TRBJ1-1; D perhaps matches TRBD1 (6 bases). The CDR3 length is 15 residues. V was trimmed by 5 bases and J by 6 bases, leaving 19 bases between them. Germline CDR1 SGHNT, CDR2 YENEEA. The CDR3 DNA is TGTGCCAGCAGCGCTTGGGACAAGGAGGGAGCTGAAGCTTTCTTT. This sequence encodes CASSAWDKEGAEAFF.

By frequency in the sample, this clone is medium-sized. This CDR3 reads CASSGSPSSYNEQFF. The CDR3 DNA reads as TGTGCCAGCAGCGGCAGCCCGAGCTCCTACAATGAGCAGTTCTTC. The J gene is TRBJ2-1, the V gene TRBV11-3; unclear D gene. Germline V gene lookup returns CDR1 SGHNT and CDR2 YENEEA. The CDR3 spans 15 residues. Trimming shortened V by 5 bases and J by 0 bases, and 11 bases separated the two germline ends. The whole variable domain, remainder taken from reference TRBV11-3 and TRBJ2-1, is EAGVVQSPRYKIIEKKQPVAFWCNPISGHNTLYWYLQNLGQGPELLIRYENEEAVDDSQLPKDRFSAERLKGVDSTLKIQPAELGDSAVYLCASSGSPSSYNEQFFGPGTRLTVL.

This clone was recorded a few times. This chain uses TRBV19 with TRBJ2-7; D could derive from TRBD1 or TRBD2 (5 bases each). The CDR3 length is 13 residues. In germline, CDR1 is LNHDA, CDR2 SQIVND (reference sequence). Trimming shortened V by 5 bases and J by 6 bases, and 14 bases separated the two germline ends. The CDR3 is CASSLGKGREQYF. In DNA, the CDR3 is TGTGCCAGTAGTTTGGGTAAGGGACGCGAGCAGTACTTC.

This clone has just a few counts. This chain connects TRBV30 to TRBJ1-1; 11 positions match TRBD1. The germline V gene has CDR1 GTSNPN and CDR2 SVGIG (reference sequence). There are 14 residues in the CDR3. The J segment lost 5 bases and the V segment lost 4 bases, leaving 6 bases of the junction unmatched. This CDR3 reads CAWTGQGARTEAFF. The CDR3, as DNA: TGTGCCTGGACCGGACAGGGGGCAAGGACTGAAGCTTTCTTT.

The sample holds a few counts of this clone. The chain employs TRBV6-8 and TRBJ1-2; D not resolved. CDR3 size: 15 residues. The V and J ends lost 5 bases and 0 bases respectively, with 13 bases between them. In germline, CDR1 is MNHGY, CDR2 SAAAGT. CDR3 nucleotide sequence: TGTGCCAGCAGTCAAAATATGGCAGCTAACTATGGCTACACCTTC. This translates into CASSQNMAANYGYTF.

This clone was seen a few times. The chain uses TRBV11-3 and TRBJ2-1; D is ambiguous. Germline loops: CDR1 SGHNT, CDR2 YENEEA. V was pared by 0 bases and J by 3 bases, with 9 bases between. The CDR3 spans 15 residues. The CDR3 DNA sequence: TGTGCCAGCAGCTTAGAGGCTAGTAGCTACAATGAGCAGTTCTTC. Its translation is CASSLEASSYNEQFF.

CDR3 sequence reads: CASSLSRDVPLEQYF. DNA of the CDR3: TGCGCCAGCAGCTTGAGCAGGGATGTTCCCCTCGAGCAGTACTTC. The chain is built from TRBV5-1 and TRBJ2-7, with D possibly being TRBD1 (5 bases). CDR1 is SGHRS and CDR2 is YFSETQ in the germline V gene. Trimming left V 1 base short and J 6 bases short, with 17 bases between. The CDR3 consists of 15 residues.

The CDR3 spells CASSQLPGNTEAFF. As DNA, the CDR3 is TGCGCCAGCAGTCAGTTGCCCGGGAATACTGAAGCTTTCTTT. The J gene is TRBJ1-1, the V gene TRBV23-1; D is ambiguous. Being an ORF, TRBV23-1 has a function that is uncertain. The CDR3 sequence is 14 residues long. The V and J ends lost 3 bases and 5 bases respectively, with 13 bases between them.

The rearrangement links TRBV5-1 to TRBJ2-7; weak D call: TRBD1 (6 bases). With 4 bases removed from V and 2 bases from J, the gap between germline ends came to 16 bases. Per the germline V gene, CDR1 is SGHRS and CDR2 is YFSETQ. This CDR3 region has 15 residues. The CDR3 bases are TGCGCCAGCAGCCACTTACAGGGTTCAACCTACGAGCAGTACTTC. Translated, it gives CASSHLQGSTYEQYF.

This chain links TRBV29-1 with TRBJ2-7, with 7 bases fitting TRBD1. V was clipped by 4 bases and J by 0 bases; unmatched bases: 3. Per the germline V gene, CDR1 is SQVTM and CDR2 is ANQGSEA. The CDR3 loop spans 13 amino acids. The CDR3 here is CSVAGGSSYEQYF. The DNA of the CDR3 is TGCAGCGTTGCAGGGGGTAGCTCCTACGAGCAGTACTTC.

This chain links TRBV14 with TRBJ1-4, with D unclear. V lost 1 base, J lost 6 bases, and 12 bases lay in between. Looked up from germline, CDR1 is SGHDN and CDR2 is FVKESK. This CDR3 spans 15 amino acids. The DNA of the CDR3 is TGTGCCAGCAGCCAAGGGGTGGACGGCGATGAAAAACTGTTTTTT. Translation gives CASSQGVDGDEKLFF.